This TCR beta chain originates from a study of shared clonotypes between healthy human individuals. Whole-study results and caveats: Clonotype sharing across donors was expected to vary with sequencing depth.

Subsets obtained from CD4+ cells comprised CD45RA+ naive and CD45RA-negative memory cells. With respect to this clone: What it recognizes is unknown.

Method: immunoSEQ multiplex PCR; TCRdb's copy keeps in-frame clones and lacks some. The sample holds about 1 million clones, more than 65% seen once. The CDR3 consists of 14 residues. The V and J ends lost 2 bases and 0 bases respectively, with 5 bases between them. Germline V CDR1 and CDR2: MNHNS, SASEGT. The chain recombines TRBV6-1 with TRBJ2-4; D unclear. The origin of this receptor is a man between 18 and 29 years old in good health. The sequenced sample was memory CD4+ T cells sorted from blood. Subset meaning: CD45RA-negative fraction. The CDR3 region has the DNA TGTGCCAGCAGTGAATCAGTAGCCAAAAACATTCAGTACTTC. Its translation: CASSESVAKNIQYF.